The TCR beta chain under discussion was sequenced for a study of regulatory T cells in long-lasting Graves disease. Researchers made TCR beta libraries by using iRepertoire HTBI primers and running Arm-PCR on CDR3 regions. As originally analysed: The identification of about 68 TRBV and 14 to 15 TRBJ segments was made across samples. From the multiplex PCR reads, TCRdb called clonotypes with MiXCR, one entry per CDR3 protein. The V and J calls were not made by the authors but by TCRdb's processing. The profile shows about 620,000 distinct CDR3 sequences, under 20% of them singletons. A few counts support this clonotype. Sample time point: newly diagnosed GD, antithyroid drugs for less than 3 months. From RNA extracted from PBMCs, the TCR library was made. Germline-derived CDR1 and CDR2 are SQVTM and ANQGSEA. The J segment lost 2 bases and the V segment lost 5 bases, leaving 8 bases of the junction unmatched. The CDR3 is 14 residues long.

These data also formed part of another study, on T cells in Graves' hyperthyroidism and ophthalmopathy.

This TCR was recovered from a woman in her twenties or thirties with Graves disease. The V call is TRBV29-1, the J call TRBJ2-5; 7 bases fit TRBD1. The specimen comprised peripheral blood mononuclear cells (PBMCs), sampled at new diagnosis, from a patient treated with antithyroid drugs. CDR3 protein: CSVKLQGQQETQYF. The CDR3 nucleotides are TGCAGCGTTAAGCTTCAGGGACAGCAAGAGACCCAGTACTTC.